Reported below is one T cell receptor (beta chain). Its antigen is unidentified. The PCR ran on 60 Vbeta and 13 Jbeta primers. The data were produced by immunoSEQ multiplex PCR, yet TCRdb's version contains in-frame clones alone and is incomplete. The sample yields 95,000 to 110,000 clones, roughly 82% seen once. The CDR3 runs 15 residues. CDR1 and CDR2 from the germline V gene are SGHDT and YYEEEE. The V end was cut by 1 base, the J end by 6 bases, with 16 bases between. These data are taken from a study of cytomegalovirus exposure and HLA in healthy donors. Whole-study results and caveats: As a later analysis showed, several of the most significant clusters appeared to be linked to common viral pathogens. Owing to their indistinguishability, certain V segments, notably TRBV6-2 and TRBV6-3, were excluded. TCR beta chains numbering some 160 were designated cytomegalovirus-associated. What a later analysis reportedly showed was that an Asian-associated ancestry cluster had fewer N-insertions than the approximately 670-donor mean.

The genes are TRBV5-6 and TRBJ1-2, with D possibly being TRBD1 (6 bases). Sequencing was carried out using PBMCs. This TCR was sampled from a man younger than 40 in good health and CMV-seropositive. Here the CDR3 reads CASSLTGGGMNGYTF. The CDR3 DNA sequence: TGTGCCAGCAGCTTGACCGGGGGGGGCATGAATGGCTACACCTTC.